Sequencing of this TCR beta chain was carried out in a study of cytomegalovirus exposure and HLA in healthy donors. PCR primers comprised 60 Vbeta and 13 Jbeta primers. Only in-frame clones appear in the TCRdb table, and some are missing; sequencing was by immunoSEQ multiplex PCR. The sample lists approximately 170,000 clones; roughly 80% were seen once. J gave up 0 bases and V 0 bases, and 2 bases lay outside the gene matches. Germline CDR1 is WSHSY and CDR2 is SAAADI. The CDR3 is 17 amino acids. The sequenced material came from PBMCs. This TCR was sampled from a woman in her thirties in good health and CMV-seropositive. The genes are TRBV10-2 and TRBJ2-1; TRBD2 matches 10 bases. The CDR3 DNA sequence: TGCGCCAGCAGTGAGTCCCTAGCGGGGGCCTCCTACAATGAGCAGTTCTTC. Protein: CASSESLAGASYNEQFF.